These 14 T cell receptor beta chains were sequenced from one sample in a study of tumor-infiltrating lymphocytes in primary liver carcinoma. Production of TCR beta cDNA used around 500 ng total RNA together with a constant-region primer. ARM-PCR, slightly modified, supplied the TCR beta libraries through three nested multiplex PCR rounds. TRBV1-TRBV30 forward primers paired with a C-beta reverse primer drove the first two PCR rounds, around 10 cycles each. Each CDR3 protein is one row after TCRdb ran MiXCR on the multiplex PCR reads. Of approximately 330,000 distinct CDR3 sequences in the sample, about two thirds were seen once. Extraction also yielded germline DNA, while blood RNA was obtained from unsorted whole blood. Sequences were obtained from peripheral blood. These TCRs come from a man aged 40-55 years with primary liver carcinoma and hepatitis B virus infection.

In the case of this clonotype: One end of the junction fails to match germline, which may point to a read error. The rearrangement links TRBV4-3 to TRBJ2-5, with D perhaps matching TRBD1 (5 bases). Per the germline V gene, CDR1 is LGHNA and CDR2 is YSLEER. The CDR3 covers 16 residues. CDR3 coding DNA: TGCGCCCGCAGCCAGGATGGTGGTGACAGCCAAGAGACCCAGTACTTC. Its translation: CARSQDGGDSQETQYF.

The CDR3: CASSSDRGLRAFF. In DNA form, the CDR3 reads TGTGCCAGCAGCTCGGACAGGGGCTTGAGAGCTTTCTTT. J is TRBJ1-1 and V is TRBV5-6, with 9 positions matching TRBD1. The CDR3 length is 13 residues. CDR1 is SGHDT and CDR2 is YYEEEE in the germline V gene. The V and J ends lost 3 bases and 10 bases, in that order; junction bases with no gene match: 7.

In this sample, this clonotype turned up once. This chain connects TRBV11-1 to TRBJ2-1, with TRBD2 identical over 7 bases. Per the germline V gene, CDR1 is SGHAT and CDR2 is FQDESV (reference sequence). The CDR3 contains 16 residues. The J segment lost 6 bases and the V segment lost 3 bases, leaving 11 bases of the junction unmatched. CDR3 in amino acids: CASSFGGGGRSNEQFF. In nucleotides, the CDR3 is TGTGCCAGCAGCTTTGGGGGGGGGGGACGATCCAATGAGCAGTTCTTC. The full variable domain, in which reference TRBV11-1 and TRBJ2-1 provide the parts outside the CDR3, is EAEVAQSPRYKITEKSQAVAFWCDPISGHATLYWYRQILGQGPELLVQFQDESVVDDSQLPKDRFSAERLKGVDSTLKIQPAELGDSAMYLCASSFGGGGRSNEQFFGPGTRLTVL.

In regard to this clonotype: A much larger clone lies one base from this, so it may be a read error. The rearrangement links TRBV6-6 to TRBJ2-7; 7 bases fit TRBD2. The CDR3 consists of 12 residues. The V gene's germline CDR1 is MNHNY and CDR2 SVGAGI (reference sequence). CDR3 nucleotides: TGTACCAGCTCCGGGAGGAACGACGAGCAGTACTTC. Its translation: CTSSGRNDEQYF.

For this clonotype: Its ends do not fully match the called genes, so a read error is possible. The chain couples TRBV19 to TRBJ2-5; no clear D. The CDR3 totals 14 residues. Looked up from germline, CDR1 is LNHDA and CDR2 is SQIVND (reference sequence). Written as DNA, the CDR3 is TGTGCCAGTAGTGATTATCAATCGACGGAGACCCATTACTTC. This codes for CASSDYQSTETHYF.

On this clonotype itself: This may arise from a read error, as a much more abundant clone is one base away. The final CDR3 position lacks the conserved phenylalanine or tryptophan, pointing to a likely read error. The chain has TRBV6-2 or TRBV6-3 and TRBJ2-3, with 7 bases matching TRBD2. The CDR3 has 14 amino acids. After removal of 6 bases from V and 2 bases from J, the junction contained 5 bases not matched to a gene. Germline values: CDR1 MNHEY, CDR2 SVGEGT. The DNA of the CDR3 is TGTGCCAGCAGGACTAGCCGAACCACAGATACGCAGTATCTT. It translates to CASRTSRTTDTQYL.

This clonotype was counted a single time. Since no conserved phenylalanine or tryptophan closes the CDR3, a read error is the likely cause. The V call is TRBV11-1, the J call TRBJ2-7; no clear D gene. The CDR3 contains 14 residues. Germline CDR1 is SGHAT and CDR2 is FQDESV (reference sequence). CDR3 region: CVSSYHIGSYEQYL. The CDR3 DNA follows: TGTGTCAGCAGTTATCACATAGGCTCCTACGAGCAGTACCTC.

In its sample, this clonotype was seen many times. The chain has TRBV6-1 and TRBJ2-1; TRBD1 is a possible D gene (6 bases). Germline CDR1 reads MNHNS; CDR2 reads SASEGT. The CDR3 sequence is 17 residues long. Trimming left V 1 base short and J 6 bases short, with 19 bases between. The CDR3 bases are TGTGCCAGCAGTGAAGGAGTGTTCGGCAGGGGTTTCAATGAGCAGTTCTTC. This codes for CASSEGVFGRGFNEQFF.

As for this clonotype: A much larger clone differs from this one at a single base, so this may be a read error. This rearrangement joins TRBV6-6 to TRBJ2-7; maybe TRBD2 (6 bases). CDR1 and CDR2 (germline): MNHNY, SVGAGI (reference sequence). This CDR3 has 14 amino acids. The CDR3 protein is CASCYLTSSYEQYF. The CDR3 nucleotides read TGTGCCAGCTGTTACTTGACTAGCTCCTACGAGCAGTACTTC.

Note on this clonotype: The junction and the germline gene differ at one end; a read error may be behind it. J is TRBJ2-2 and V is TRBV6-5; D is perhaps TRBD2 (5 bases). Germline assignment: CDR1 MNHEY and CDR2 SVGAGI. The CDR3 covers 14 residues. The CDR3 DNA reads as TGTGCCAGCAGTTACGGCGGTTACACCTGGGAGCCGTTTTTT. Translated, it gives CASSYGGYTWEPFF.

This clonotype has a handful of counts. The rearrangement joins TRBV5-4 to TRBJ2-1, with TRBD2 matching over 9 bases. Trimming at V came to 0 bases and at J to 4 bases, leaving 8 bases not matched to a gene. Germline CDR1 SGHNT, CDR2 YYREEE (reference sequence). The CDR3 is made up of 17 amino acids. CDR3 protein: CASSLGGNSGRYNEQFF. CDR3 nucleotides: TGTGCCAGCAGCTTGGGGGGAAATAGCGGGAGATACAATGAGCAGTTCTTC.

Notes on this clonotype: A read error may account for a junction end that differs from germline. The chain carries TRBV10-1 and TRBJ2-7; 7 bases are shared with TRBD1. The CDR3 contains 14 residues. Looked up from germline, CDR1 is WNHNN and CDR2 is SYGVQD (reference sequence). The CDR3 loop is CASSETTGFHEQHF. CDR3 nucleotides: TGCGCCAGCAGTGAGACGACAGGGTTTCACGAGCAGCACTTC.

Worth noting for this clonotype: The CDR3 does not close with the conserved phenylalanine or tryptophan, likely indicating a read error. The chain combines TRBV6-6 with TRBJ2-7; TRBD1 matches 9 bases. The junction had 5 bases not matched to a gene; V was cut back by 6 bases and J by 2 bases. The CDR3 runs 14 residues. Germline V gives CDR1 MNHNY, CDR2 SVGAGI (reference sequence). The CDR3 DNA sequence: TGTGCCAGCAGCCCGACAGGGGGAACCTACGAGCAGTACCTC. This gives the protein CASSPTGGTYEQYL.

The chain is built from TRBV12-3 or TRBV12-4 and TRBJ1-4, with TRBD1 matching 10 bases. This CDR3 region has 15 residues. Germline trimming cut 6 bases from V and 6 bases from J; bases unmatched to any gene: 7. CDR3 DNA sequence: TGTGCCAGCAGCCACTCCGGGACAGGGGATGAAAAACTGTTTTTT. Amino acid sequence: CASSHSGTGDEKLFF.